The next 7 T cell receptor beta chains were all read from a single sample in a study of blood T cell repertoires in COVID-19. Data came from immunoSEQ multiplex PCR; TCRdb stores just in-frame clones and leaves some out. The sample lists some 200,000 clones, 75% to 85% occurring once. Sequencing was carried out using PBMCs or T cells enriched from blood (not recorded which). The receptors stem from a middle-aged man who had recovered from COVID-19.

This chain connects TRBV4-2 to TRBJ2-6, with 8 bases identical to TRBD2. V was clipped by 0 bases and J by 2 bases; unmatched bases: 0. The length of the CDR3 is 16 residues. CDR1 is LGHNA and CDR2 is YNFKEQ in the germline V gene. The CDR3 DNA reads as TGTGCCAGCAGCCAAGACGGGGGGGCTGGGGCCAACGTCCTGACTTTC. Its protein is CASSQDGGAGANVLTF.

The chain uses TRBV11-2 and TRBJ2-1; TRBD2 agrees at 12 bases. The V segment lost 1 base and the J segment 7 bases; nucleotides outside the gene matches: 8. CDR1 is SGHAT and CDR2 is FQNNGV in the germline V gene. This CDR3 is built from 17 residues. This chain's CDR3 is CASSLVATSGSMNEQFF. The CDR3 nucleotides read TGTGCCAGCAGCTTAGTCGCGACTAGCGGGAGTATGAATGAGCAGTTCTTC.

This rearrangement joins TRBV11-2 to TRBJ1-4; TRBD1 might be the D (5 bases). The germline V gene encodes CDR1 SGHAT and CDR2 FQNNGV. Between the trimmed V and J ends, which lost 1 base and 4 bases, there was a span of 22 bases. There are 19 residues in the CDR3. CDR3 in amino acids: CASSLGEGLTALLNEKLFF. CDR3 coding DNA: TGTGCCAGCAGCTTAGGGGAGGGCCTGACAGCTCTACTTAATGAAAAACTGTTTTTT.

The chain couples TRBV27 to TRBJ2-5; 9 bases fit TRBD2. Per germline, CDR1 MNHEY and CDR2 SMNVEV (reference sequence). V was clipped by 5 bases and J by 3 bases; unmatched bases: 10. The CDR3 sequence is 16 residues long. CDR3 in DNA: TGTGCCAGCAGTAGCGGACTAGCGAGAACCGAAGAGACCCAGTACTTC. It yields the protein CASSSGLARTEETQYF.

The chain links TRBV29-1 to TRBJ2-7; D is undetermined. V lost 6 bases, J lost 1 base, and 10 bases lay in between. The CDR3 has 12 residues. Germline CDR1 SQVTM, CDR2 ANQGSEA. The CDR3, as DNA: TGCAGCGTGTTGACACATTCCTACGAGCAGTACGTC. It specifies CSVLTHSYEQYV.

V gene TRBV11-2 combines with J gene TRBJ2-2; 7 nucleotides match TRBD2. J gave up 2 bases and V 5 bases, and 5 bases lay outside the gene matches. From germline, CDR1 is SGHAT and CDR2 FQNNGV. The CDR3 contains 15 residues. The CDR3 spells CASSSLAANTGELFF. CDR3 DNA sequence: TGTGCCAGCAGCAGCCTAGCGGCTAACACCGGGGAGCTGTTTTTT.

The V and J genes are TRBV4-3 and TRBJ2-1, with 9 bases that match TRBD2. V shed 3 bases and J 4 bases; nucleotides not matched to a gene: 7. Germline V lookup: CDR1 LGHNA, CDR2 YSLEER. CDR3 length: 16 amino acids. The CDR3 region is CASSQVGLAFYNEQFF. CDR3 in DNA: TGCGCCAGCAGCCAGGTCGGACTAGCGTTTTACAATGAGCAGTTCTTC.